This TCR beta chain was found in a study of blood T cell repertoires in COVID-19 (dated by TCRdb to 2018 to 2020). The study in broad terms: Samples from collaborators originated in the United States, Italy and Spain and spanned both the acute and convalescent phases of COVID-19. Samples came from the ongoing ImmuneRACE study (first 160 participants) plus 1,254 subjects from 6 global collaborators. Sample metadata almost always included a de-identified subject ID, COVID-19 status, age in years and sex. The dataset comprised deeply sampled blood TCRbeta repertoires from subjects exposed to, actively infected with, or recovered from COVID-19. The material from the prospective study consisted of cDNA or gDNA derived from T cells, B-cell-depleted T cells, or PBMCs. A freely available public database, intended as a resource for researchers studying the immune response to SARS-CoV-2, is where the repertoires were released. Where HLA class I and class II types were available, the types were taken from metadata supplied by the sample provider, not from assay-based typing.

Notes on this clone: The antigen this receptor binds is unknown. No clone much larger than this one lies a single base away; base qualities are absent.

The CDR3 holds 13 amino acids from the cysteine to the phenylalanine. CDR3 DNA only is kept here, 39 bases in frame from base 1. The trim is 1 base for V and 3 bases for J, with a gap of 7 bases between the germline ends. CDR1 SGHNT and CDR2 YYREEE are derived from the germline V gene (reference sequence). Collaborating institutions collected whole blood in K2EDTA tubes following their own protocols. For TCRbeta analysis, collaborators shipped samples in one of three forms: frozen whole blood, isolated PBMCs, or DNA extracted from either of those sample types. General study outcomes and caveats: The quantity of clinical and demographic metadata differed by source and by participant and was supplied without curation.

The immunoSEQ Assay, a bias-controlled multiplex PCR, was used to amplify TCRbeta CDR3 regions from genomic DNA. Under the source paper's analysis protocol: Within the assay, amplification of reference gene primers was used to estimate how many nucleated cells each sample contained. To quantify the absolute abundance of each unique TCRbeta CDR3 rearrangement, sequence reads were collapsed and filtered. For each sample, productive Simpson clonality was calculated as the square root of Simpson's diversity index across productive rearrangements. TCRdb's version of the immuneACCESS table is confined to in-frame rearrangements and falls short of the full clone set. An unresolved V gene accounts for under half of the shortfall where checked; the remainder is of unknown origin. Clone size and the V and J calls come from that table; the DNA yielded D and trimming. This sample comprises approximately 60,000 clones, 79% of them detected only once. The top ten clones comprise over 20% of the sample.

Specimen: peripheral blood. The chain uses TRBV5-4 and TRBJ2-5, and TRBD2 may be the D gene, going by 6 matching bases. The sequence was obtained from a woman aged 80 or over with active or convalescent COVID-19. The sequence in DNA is TGTGCCAGCAGCTTGCCGGGGGAAGAGACCCAGTACTTC. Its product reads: CASSLPGEETQYF.